This T cell receptor (beta chain) was observed in a study of OX40 agonist ivuxolimab in advanced cancers. Overall study results and limits: A proportion of nonresponders additionally exhibited low normalized T-cell clonal expansion. Which antigen the expanded peripheral T cells recognized is unknown. At 0.1 to 3.0 mg/kg, clonal expansion of CD4+ and CD8+ blood T cells had occurred by week 6.

In the case of this clone: The antigen is undetermined.

The germline CDR1 and CDR2 sequences are SGHRS and YFSETQ. The CDR3 is 13 residues long. V lost 4 bases to trimming and J lost 5 bases, with 12 bases between them. The repertoire was sequenced with immunoSEQ multiplex PCR; TCRdb's copy has only in-frame clones and lacks some. The table lists 40,000 or so clones, roughly 85% of them singletons. The V gene is TRBV5-1, the J gene TRBJ1-2; no firm D call. Sequenced here: CD4+ or CD8+ T cells sorted from blood, sampled in a trial of the OX40 agonist ivuxolimab. The sequence was obtained from an adult with an advanced solid tumor such as melanoma, head and neck, liver or kidney cancer. The CDR3 loop is CASSIDTGYGYTF. DNA for the CDR3: TGCGCCAGCAGCATTGACACGGGGTATGGCTACACCTTC.